Below, 13 T cell receptor beta chains from the same sample are listed, as sequenced in a study of blood T cell repertoires in COVID-19. The repertoire was sequenced with immunoSEQ multiplex PCR; TCRdb's copy has only in-frame clones and lacks some. Here the sample spans roughly 150,000 clones, about 81% being singletons. Sequencing was done on a sample of peripheral blood. The receptors were gathered from a woman of 80 years or more with acute or convalescent COVID-19.

This clone was detected only once. The chain couples TRBV18 to TRBJ2-7; 7 bases fit TRBD1. Germline CDR1 and CDR2: KGHSH and LQKENI. CDR3 length: 15 amino acids. With 0 bases clipped from V and 3 bases from J, the junction kept 5 bases outside the gene matches. For the CDR3, the DNA is TGTGCCAGCTCACCACCGGGACAGCTACGCTACGAGCAGTACTTC. Its protein is CASSPPGQLRYEQYF.

The chain links TRBV5-1 to TRBJ1-2; perhaps TRBD1 as D (6 bases). Germline V CDR1 and CDR2: SGHRS, YFSETQ. The CDR3 spans 15 residues. V was shortened by 0 bases and J by 0 bases, with 9 bases between the two germline ends. The CDR3 nucleotides read TGCGCCAGCAGCTTGGGGGACACCGCTAACTATGGCTACACCTTC. This encodes CASSLGDTANYGYTF.

The genes are TRBV4-2 and TRBJ2-3; weak D call: TRBD2 (6 bases). This CDR3 region has 16 residues. Germline V gene lookup returns CDR1 LGHNA and CDR2 YNFKEQ. V was pared by 4 bases and J by 3 bases, with 17 bases between. The CDR3 sequence: CASSPMAGGGTDTQYF. The CDR3 DNA follows: TGTGCCAGCAGCCCAATGGCCGGGGGTGGAACAGATACGCAGTATTTT.

The CDR3 region has the DNA TGTGCCACCAGTGACTTGGGAGCGGGGGCGGAAGAGACCCAGTACTTC. It translates to CATSDLGAGAEETQYF. The chain couples TRBV24-1 to TRBJ2-5; 8 nucleotides line up with TRBD2. The V gene's germline CDR1 is KGHDR and CDR2 SFDVKD. Trimming cost V 4 bases and J 3 bases; bases outside gene matches: 9. The CDR3 loop spans 16 amino acids.

The V and J genes are TRBV4-2 and TRBJ2-1, with 7 bases identical to TRBD1. In germline, CDR1 is LGHNA, CDR2 YNFKEQ. V lost 4 bases, J lost 2 bases, and 5 bases stayed unmatched. The CDR3 sequence is 15 residues long. Here the CDR3 reads CASSRDRVTYNEQFF. CDR3 bases: TGTGCCAGCAGCCGCGACAGGGTAACCTACAATGAGCAGTTCTTC.

V and J are TRBV7-9 and TRBJ2-3; D might be TRBD2 (6 bases). The germline V and J ends were trimmed by 5 bases and 0 bases, with 12 bases remaining between them. Germline CDR1 reads SEHNR; CDR2 reads FQNEAQ (reference sequence). CDR3 length: 15 residues. The CDR3 nucleotides are TGTGCCAGCAGCCTGAGCGGGCGTAGCACAGATACGCAGTATTTT. It is translated as CASSLSGRSTDTQYF.

This clone was detected a few times. The chain links TRBV5-6 to TRBJ2-3, with 9 bases lining up with TRBD2. With 1 base clipped from V and 5 bases from J, the junction kept 2 bases outside the gene matches. Germline V gene data show CDR1 as SGHDT and CDR2 as YYEEEE. The CDR3 extends over 14 amino acids. The CDR3 region is CASSLRAGGDTQYF. As DNA, the CDR3 is TGTGCCAGCAGCTTGCGAGCGGGGGGAGATACGCAGTATTTT.

The chain combines TRBV7-9 with TRBJ2-1; 7 bases map to TRBD2. CDR1 and CDR2 (germline): SEHNR, FQNEAQ (reference sequence). The CDR3 loop spans 17 amino acids. Trimming cost V 5 bases and J 1 base; bases outside gene matches: 11. CDR3 protein: CASSTTLSSGSYNEQFF. The CDR3 nucleotides read TGTGCCAGCAGCACGACCCTCTCTAGCGGATCCTACAATGAGCAGTTCTTC.

This chain uses TRBV10-3 with TRBJ1-6; 7 positions match TRBD1. The CDR3 spans 15 residues. Germline trimming cut 6 bases from V and 6 bases from J; bases unmatched to any gene: 8. Looked up from germline, CDR1 is ENHRY and CDR2 is SYGVKD. DNA of the CDR3: TGTGCCATCAGGGGAGGACAGGAGGGTAATTCACCCCTCCACTTT. The encoded protein is CAIRGGQEGNSPLHF.

The chain combines TRBV6-5 with TRBJ2-1; 12 bases agree with TRBD2. The germline gives CDR1 MNHEY, CDR2 SVGAGI. V dropped 7 bases and J dropped 5; count of bases not matched to a gene: 3. The CDR3 consists of 14 residues. CDR3 coding DNA: TGTGCCAGCAAGACTAGCGGGGGCCACAATGAGCAGTTCTTC. Its translation is CASKTSGGHNEQFF.

V is TRBV20-1 and J is TRBJ1-2; the D is unclear. Between the trimmed V and J ends, which lost 3 bases and 4 bases, there was a span of 18 bases. The CDR3 runs 15 residues. Germline-derived CDR1 and CDR2 are DFQATT and SNEGSKA (reference sequence). As DNA, the CDR3 is TGCAGTGCTAGTTGGGCAGCGGTCTTCGTCTATGGCTACACCTTC. Its translation is CSASWAAVFVYGYTF.

The chain is built from TRBV6-5 and TRBJ1-2, with 7 bases that match TRBD1. The CDR3 length is 13 residues. Germline V lookup: CDR1 MNHEY, CDR2 SVGAGI. The junction had 2 bases not matched to a gene; V was cut back by 2 bases and J by 5 bases. This chain's CDR3 is CASSYGDSYGYTF. The CDR3 nucleotides are TGTGCCAGCAGTTACGGGGACAGTTATGGCTACACCTTC.

The genes are TRBV7-2 and TRBJ1-1; D unresolved. From germline, CDR1 is SGHTA and CDR2 FQGNSA. V was pared by 5 bases and J by 0 bases, with 13 bases between. This CDR3 contains 15 residues. CDR3 nucleotides: TGTGCCAGCAGCGCACCCAACAGCATGAACACTGAAGCTTTCTTT. As protein: CASSAPNSMNTEAFF. Combining the CDR3 with reference TRBV7-2 and TRBJ1-1 gives the whole variable domain GAGVSQSPSNKVTEKGKDVELRCDPISGHTALYWYRQSLGQGLEFLIYFQGNSAPDKSGLPSDRFSAERTGGSVSTLTIQRTQQEDSAVYLCASSAPNSMNTEAFFGQGTRLTVV.